This T cell receptor beta chain originates from a study of blood T cells in healthy people across ages. For the study at large: Template-switching capture recovered about one barcoded beta molecule per two T cells.

Every sample had a minimum of 6.5 million PBMCs isolated. This CDR3 is built from 17 residues. CDR1 and CDR2 from the germline V gene are SEHNR and FQNEAQ (reference sequence). Trimming took 4 bases from V and 7 from J, leaving 24 bases between them. This clonotype was counted many times. A second PCR of about 6 to 11 cycles used a sample-barcoded 5' primer and a J-beta primer mix. TCRdb passed the 5' RACE reads through MiXCR, listing each CDR3 protein once. Of some 1.5 million distinct CDR3 sequences in the sample, approximately 28% were seen once. The rearrangement joins TRBV7-9 to TRBJ2-3; possible D gene TRBD2, 5 bases. The TCR sequence derives from a woman aged 30 to 39 in good health. The sample taken for sequencing was blood. The CDR3 sequence is CASSSLVGKDGGNTQYF. CDR3 nucleotides: TGTGCCAGCAGCTCCCTGGTTGGTAAGGACGGAGGAAATACGCAGTATTTT. Based on the CDR3 plus reference TRBV7-9 and TRBJ2-3, the full variable domain is DTGVSQNPRHKITKRGQNVTFRCDPISEHNRLYWYRQTLGQGPEFLTYFQNEAQLEKSRLLSDRFSAERPKGSFSTLEIQRTEQGDSAMYLCASSSLVGKDGGNTQYFGPGTRLTVL.